This T cell receptor (beta chain) was captured by sequencing in a study of T cell repertoires in ileal Crohn's disease. Comment on this clone: Its target is unknown.

Libraries were prepared by immunoSEQ multiplex PCR; TCRdb keeps only in-frame clonotypes and omits some of them. The table records 10,000 to 15,000 clones, roughly 80% of them present only once. The CDR3 runs to 15 residues. Germline CDR1 and CDR2: SGHTA and FQGNSA. Trimming cost V 3 bases and J 1 base, with 11 bases left between them. The time point is: neoterminal ileum biopsy at postoperative endoscopy, about 6 months after surgery. The study, taken as a whole, reports: Mucosal expansions were suggested to be mainly CD8 T cells.

The sequenced sample was ileal tissue. The clonotype originates from an adult with Crohn's disease. The gene calls are TRBV7-2 and TRBJ2-3; TRBD1 might be the D (6 bases). CDR3 sequence (DNA): TGTGCCAGCAGCTTGGGGGCGAGGGGCACAGATACGCAGTATTTT. It specifies CASSLGARGTDTQYF.